The TCR beta chain described here comes from a study of post-analysis software for immune sequencing data. Study background: Relapsing-remitting, secondary progressive and progressive-relapsing multiple sclerosis courses were included. Study-wide points: Normalized Chao1 diversity was significantly reduced in patients versus controls. Included in a set of several TRBV segments more frequent in patients than controls were TRBV5-6, TRBV5-1 and TRBV20-1.

This clonotype was counted between two and nine times. Its specificity is unknown. Per the germline V gene, CDR1 is DFQATT and CDR2 is SNEGSKA (reference sequence). With 4 bases clipped from V and 5 bases from J, the junction kept 5 bases outside the gene matches. The CDR3 is 13 amino acids. Unique molecular identifiers tagged the TCR beta cDNA libraries. TCRdb called the PCR reads again in MiXCR, with one record for every CDR3 protein. The top ten clones hold under 6% of a sample with 800,000 to 950,000 distinct CDR3 sequences, roughly half of them seen once. V usage is TRBV20-1 and J usage is TRBJ2-7, with 10 bases identical to TRBD2. The TCR comes from a girl between 5 and 17 years old with multiple sclerosis. Sequenced: blood. This CDR3 is CSATAGGRDEQYF. In DNA, the CDR3 is TGCAGTGCTACAGCGGGAGGGCGCGACGAGCAGTACTTC.